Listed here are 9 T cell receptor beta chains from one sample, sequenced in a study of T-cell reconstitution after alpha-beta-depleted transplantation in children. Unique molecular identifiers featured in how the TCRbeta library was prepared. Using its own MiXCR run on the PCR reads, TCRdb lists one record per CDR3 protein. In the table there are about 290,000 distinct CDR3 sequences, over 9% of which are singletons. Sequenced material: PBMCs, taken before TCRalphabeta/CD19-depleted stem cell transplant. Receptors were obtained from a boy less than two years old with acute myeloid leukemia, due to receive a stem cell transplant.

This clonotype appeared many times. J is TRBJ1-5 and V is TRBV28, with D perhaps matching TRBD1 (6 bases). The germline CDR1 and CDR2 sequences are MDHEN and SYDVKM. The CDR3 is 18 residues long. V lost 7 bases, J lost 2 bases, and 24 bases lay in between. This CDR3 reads CASTFRDKGVRRNQPQHF. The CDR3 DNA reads TGTGCCAGCACCTTCCGGGACAAGGGGGTTAGGCGCAATCAGCCCCAGCATTTT.

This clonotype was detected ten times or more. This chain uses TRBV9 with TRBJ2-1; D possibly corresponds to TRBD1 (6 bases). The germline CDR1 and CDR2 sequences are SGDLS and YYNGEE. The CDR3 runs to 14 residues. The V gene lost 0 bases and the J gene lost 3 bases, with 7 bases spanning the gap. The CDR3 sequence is CASSVGGGYNEQFF. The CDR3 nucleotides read TGTGCCAGCAGCGTAGGAGGGGGCTACAATGAGCAGTTCTTC. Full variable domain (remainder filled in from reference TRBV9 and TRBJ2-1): DSGVTQTPKHLITATGQRVTLRCSPRSGDLSVYWYQQSLDQGLQFLIQYYNGEERAKGNILERFSAQQFPDLHSELNLSSLELGDSALYFCASSVGGGYNEQFFGPGTRLTVL.

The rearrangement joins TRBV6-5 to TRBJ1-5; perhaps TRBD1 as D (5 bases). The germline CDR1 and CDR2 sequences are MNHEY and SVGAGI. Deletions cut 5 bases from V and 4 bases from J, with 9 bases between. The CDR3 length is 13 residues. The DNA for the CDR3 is TGTGCCAGCAGTACGAGGGGAAATCAGCCCCAGCATTTT. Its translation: CASSTRGNQPQHF.

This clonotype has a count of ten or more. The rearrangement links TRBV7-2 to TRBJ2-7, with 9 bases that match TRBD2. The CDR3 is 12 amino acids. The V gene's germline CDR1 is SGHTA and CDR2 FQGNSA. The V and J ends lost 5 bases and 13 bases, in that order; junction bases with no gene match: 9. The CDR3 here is CASSLSGRVVYF. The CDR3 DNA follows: TGTGCCAGCAGCCTTAGCGGGAGAGTGGTCTACTTC.

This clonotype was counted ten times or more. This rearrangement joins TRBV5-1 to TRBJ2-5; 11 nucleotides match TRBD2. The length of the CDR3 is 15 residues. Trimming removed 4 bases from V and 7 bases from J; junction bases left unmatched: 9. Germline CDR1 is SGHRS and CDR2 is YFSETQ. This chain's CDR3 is CASSDSGGLAVTQYF. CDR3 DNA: TGCGCCAGCAGCGACAGCGGGGGACTAGCGGTGACCCAGTACTTC.

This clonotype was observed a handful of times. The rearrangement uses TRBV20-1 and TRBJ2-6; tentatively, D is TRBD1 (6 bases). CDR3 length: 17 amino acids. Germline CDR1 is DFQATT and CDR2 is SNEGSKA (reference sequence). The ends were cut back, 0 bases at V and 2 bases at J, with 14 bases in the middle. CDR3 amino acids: CSARDDLGGTGANVLTF. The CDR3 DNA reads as TGCAGTGCTAGAGACGACCTAGGGGGAACTGGGGCCAACGTCCTGACTTTC.

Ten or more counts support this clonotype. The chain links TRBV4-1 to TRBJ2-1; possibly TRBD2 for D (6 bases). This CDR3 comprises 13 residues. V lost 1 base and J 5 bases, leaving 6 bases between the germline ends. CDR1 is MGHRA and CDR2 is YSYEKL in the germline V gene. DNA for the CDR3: TGCGCCAGCAGCCAAGCGGGGGACAATGAGCAGTTCTTC. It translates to CASSQAGDNEQFF.

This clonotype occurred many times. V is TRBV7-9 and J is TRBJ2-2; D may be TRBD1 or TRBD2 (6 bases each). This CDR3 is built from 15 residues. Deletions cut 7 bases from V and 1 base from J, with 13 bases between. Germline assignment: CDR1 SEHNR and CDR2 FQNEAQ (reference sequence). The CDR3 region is CASTQGGLNTGELFF. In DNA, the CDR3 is TGTGCCAGCACCCAAGGGGGACTGAACACCGGGGAGCTGTTTTTT.

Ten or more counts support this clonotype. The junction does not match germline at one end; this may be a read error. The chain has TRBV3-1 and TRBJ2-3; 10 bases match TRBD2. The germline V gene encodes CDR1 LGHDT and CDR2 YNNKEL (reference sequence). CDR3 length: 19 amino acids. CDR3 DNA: TGTGCCAGCAGCCAAGTAGCACTAGCGGGGAACACCCTCACAGATACTCAGTATTTT. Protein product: CASSQVALAGNTLTDTQYF.